This T cell receptor beta chain was sequenced during a study of blood T cells in healthy people across ages. General observations from the study: Age showed a roughly linear inverse relationship with TCR beta diversity per million T cells. Possibly confounding the expanded clonotype changes was the fact that donor CMV status was unknown.

In the case of this clonotype: Its antigen remains unidentified. The junction shows a germline mismatch at one end, possibly a read error.

PBMCs were isolated at a quantity of at least 7 million per sample. The authors ran a second PCR of roughly 6 to 12 cycles using a sample-barcoded 5' primer and a J-beta primer mix. Every cDNA molecule bore a tag from a template-switch adaptor containing 12 random nucleotides. TCRdb recomputed calls from the 5' RACE reads with MiXCR, one row per CDR3 protein. Of just over 1 million distinct CDR3 sequences listed, 45% are singletons. Per germline, CDR1 SGHKS and CDR2 YYEKEE (reference sequence). The CDR3 is 15 residues long. The chain is built from TRBV5-5 and TRBJ2-5, with TRBD1 as a possible D gene (6 bases). The TCR comes from a woman aged 60 to 75 in good health. The specimen sequenced was blood. The CDR3: CASSPYHRDQETQNF. In nucleotides, the CDR3 is TGTGCCAGCAGCCCGTATCACAGGGACCAAGAGACCCAGAACTTC.